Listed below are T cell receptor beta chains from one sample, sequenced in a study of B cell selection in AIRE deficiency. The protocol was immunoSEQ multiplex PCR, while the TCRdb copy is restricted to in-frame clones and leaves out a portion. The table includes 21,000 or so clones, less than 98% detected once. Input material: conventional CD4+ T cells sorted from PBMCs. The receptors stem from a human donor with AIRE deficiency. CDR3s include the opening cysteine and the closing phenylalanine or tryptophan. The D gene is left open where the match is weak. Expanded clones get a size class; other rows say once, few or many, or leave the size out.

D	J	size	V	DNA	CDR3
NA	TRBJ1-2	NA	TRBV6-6	TGTGCCAGCAGCCCGGACACCCCCTATGGCTACACCTTC	CASSPDTPYGYTF
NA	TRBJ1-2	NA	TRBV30	TGTGCCTGGAGTACCCCGGGGGGATACTATGGCTACACCTTC	CAWSTPGGYYGYTF
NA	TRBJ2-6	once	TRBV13	TGTGCCAGCAGTTCTTTGCAGCTGAGTACAAGTCGGGCCAACGTCCTGACTTTC	CASSSLQLSTSRANVLTF
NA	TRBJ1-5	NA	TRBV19	TGTGCCAGTATGGGGCGACCTCTAACCTCTGTTCAGCCCCAGCATTTT	CASMGRPLTSVQPQHF
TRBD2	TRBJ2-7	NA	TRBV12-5	TGTGCTAGTGGTTTGGTACTTAGTAGCGGGAGCTCAGACGAGCAGTACTTC	CASGLVLSSGSSDEQYF
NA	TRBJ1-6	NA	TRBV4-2	TGTGCCAGCAGCCAAGACTCTGGGAATTCACCCCTCCACTTT	CASSQDSGNSPLHF
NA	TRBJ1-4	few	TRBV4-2	TGTGCCAGCACCCGGGGCGGGGTACTCGACGCTAATGAAAAACTGTTTTTT	CASTRGGVLDANEKLFF
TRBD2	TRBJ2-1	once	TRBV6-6	TGTGCCAGCAGTGGCAGCGGGGGACCGCTAGAGCAGTTCTTC	CASSGSGGPLEQFF
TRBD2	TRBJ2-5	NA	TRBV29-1	TGCAGCGCGCTAGCGGGAGAGACCCAGTACTTC	CSALAGETQYF
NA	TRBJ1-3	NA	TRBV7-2	TGTGCCAGCAGCTTAGGTATCTCTGGAAACACCATATATTTT	CASSLGISGNTIYF
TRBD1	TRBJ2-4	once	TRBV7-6	TGTGCCAGCAGCCCCGGGACAGGAGGGAACATTCAGTACTTC	CASSPGTGGNIQYF
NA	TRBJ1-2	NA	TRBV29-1	TGCAGCGTCGGAGACAGCTCCTATGGCTACACCTTC	CSVGDSSYGYTF
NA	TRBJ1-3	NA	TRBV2	TGTGCCAGCACTTTCCAAGCGTCTGGAAACACCATATATTTT	CASTFQASGNTIYF
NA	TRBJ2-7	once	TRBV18	TGTGCCAGCTCACCCCCCGGCAGCCATAGAATCTACGAGCAGTACTTC	CASSPPGSHRIYEQYF
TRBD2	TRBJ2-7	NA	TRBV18	TGTGCCAGCCGTCGACTAGCGGGGTCCTCCTACGAGCAGTACTTC	CASRRLAGSSYEQYF
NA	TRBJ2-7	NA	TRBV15	TGTGCCACCAGCAGAGATTTGGGAGGCGAGCAGTACTTC	CATSRDLGGEQYF
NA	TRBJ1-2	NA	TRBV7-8	TGTGCCAGCAGCTCCTACAGACAGACGCGGGGTGGTGGCTACACCTTC	CASSSYRQTRGGGYTF
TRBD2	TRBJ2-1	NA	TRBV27	TGTGCCAGCAGTCGGACTAGCGGGAGTAATGACAATGAGCAGTTCTTC	CASSRTSGSNDNEQFF
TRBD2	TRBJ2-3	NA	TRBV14	TGTGCCAGCAGCCCTCTAGCGGGAGGTCTTAGCACAGATACGCAGTATTTT	CASSPLAGGLSTDTQYF
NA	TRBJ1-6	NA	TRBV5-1	TGCGCCAGCAGCTTGGAAACGAGCTCCTATAATTCACCCCTCCACTTT	CASSLETSSYNSPLHF
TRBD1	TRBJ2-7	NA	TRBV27	TGTGCCAGCAGCCTAACCTGGGGACAGGGCCAGAGTGAGCAGTACTTC	CASSLTWGQGQSEQYF
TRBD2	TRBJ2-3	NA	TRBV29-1	TGCAGCGCCGCACGCGGGGGAGCCGCCACCACTAGCACAGATACGCAGTATTTT	CSAARGGAATTSTDTQYF
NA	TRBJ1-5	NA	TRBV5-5	TGTGCCAGCAGCCGTAACAGCATCAATCAGCCCCAGCATTTT	CASSRNSINQPQHF